A single sample is the source of the 10 T cell receptor beta chains below, sequenced in a study of blood T cell repertoires in COVID-19. Profiling relied on immunoSEQ multiplex PCR, and the TCRdb table lists in-frame clones only, not all of them. The sample has fewer than 55,000 clones; 88% are singletons. Sequencing was carried out using peripheral blood. The receptors derive from a man aged 50-60 years with active COVID-19.

The rearrangement uses TRBV24-1 and TRBJ2-2; D is unresolved. CDR1 KGHDR and CDR2 SFDVKD come from the germline V gene. V shed 0 bases and J shed 3 bases, with 4 bases lying between them. The length of the CDR3 is 14 residues. This CDR3 is CATSDLTDTGELFF. In DNA, the CDR3 is TGTGCCACCAGTGATTTGACAGACACCGGGGAGCTGTTTTTT.

The genes are TRBV11-1 and TRBJ1-1, with no clear D. This CDR3 has 13 residues. Germline-derived CDR1 and CDR2 are SGHAT and FQDESV (reference sequence). V lost 6 bases to trimming and J lost 1 base, with 9 bases between them. Here the CDR3 DNA reads TGTGCCAGCAGTAGCAGCGAGAACACTGAAGCTTTCTTT. The encoded protein is CASSSSENTEAFF.

The chain employs TRBV7-2 and TRBJ2-7, with 7 bases lining up with TRBD1. This CDR3 contains 12 residues. Germline-derived CDR1 and CDR2 are SGHTA and FQGNSA. The junction had 1 base not matched to a gene; V was cut back by 4 bases and J by 4 bases. This CDR3 is CASSSQGYEQYF. CDR3 DNA sequence: TGTGCCAGCAGCTCACAGGGGTACGAGCAGTACTTC.

The V call is TRBV6-5, the J call TRBJ1-2; D possibly corresponds to TRBD1 (6 bases). The germline gives CDR1 MNHEY, CDR2 SVGAGI. The CDR3 contains 14 residues. The V and J ends lost 6 bases and 5 bases respectively, with 16 bases between them. DNA for the CDR3: TGTGCCAGCAGGACTTCCGGGACACCTTATGGCTACACCTTC. Residues: CASRTSGTPYGYTF.

The V and J genes are TRBV12-3 or TRBV12-4 and TRBJ2-3, with D possibly being TRBD2 (5 bases). The CDR3 is made up of 11 amino acids. The V end lost 6 bases, the J end lost 10 bases, and 11 bases lay between the germline ends. The CDR3 sequence: CASREGGAQYF. DNA of the CDR3: TGTGCCAGCAGGGAAGGAGGTGCGCAGTATTTT.

This clone was found a few times. V is TRBV5-6 and J is TRBJ2-2; 8 nucleotides agree with TRBD1. The CDR3 has 16 amino acids. J lost 2 bases, V lost 1 base, and 4 bases had no gene match. Germline V gene sequence: CDR1 SGHDT, CDR2 YYEEEE. Here the CDR3 DNA reads TGTGCCAGCAGCTTGAGACAGGGGCTTAACACCGGGGAGCTGTTTTTT. Translation: CASSLRQGLNTGELFF.

This chain connects TRBV4-1 to TRBJ1-2; 11 nucleotides line up with TRBD1. From germline, CDR1 is MGHRA and CDR2 YSYEKL. The CDR3 has 16 amino acids. The junction had 12 bases not matched to a gene; V was cut back by 5 bases and J by 7 bases. The CDR3 spells CASSSGQGVLLGGYTF. The CDR3 nucleotides are TGCGCCAGCAGCTCGGGACAGGGGGTTCTTCTAGGTGGCTACACCTTC.

J is TRBJ1-5 and V is TRBV6-2 or TRBV6-3; a possible D gene is TRBD1 (5 bases). Germline assignment: CDR1 MNHEY and CDR2 SVGEGT. V lost 6 bases and J 1 base, leaving 10 bases between the germline ends. CDR3 length equals 14 residues. CDR3 in DNA: TGTGCCAGCAGCCCTAGACAGAGCAATCAGCCCCAGCATTTT. Translation gives CASSPRQSNQPQHF.

V is TRBV11-2 and J is TRBJ2-3; D is uncertain. Germline values: CDR1 SGHAT, CDR2 FQNNGV. The CDR3 covers 12 residues. Deletions cut 4 bases from V and 4 bases from J, with 6 bases between. The CDR3 loop is CASSSLADTQYF. For the CDR3, the DNA is TGTGCCAGCAGCTCGCTAGCAGATACGCAGTATTTT. The full variable domain, rest sourced from reference TRBV11-2 and TRBJ2-3, is EAGVAQSPRYKIIEKRQSVAFWCNPISGHATLYWYQQILGQGPKLLIQFQNNGVVDDSQLPKDRFSAERLKGVDSTLKIQPAKLEDSAVYLCASSSLADTQYFGPGTRLTVL.

The chain couples TRBV11-2 to TRBJ2-5, with 8 bases matching TRBD2. The CDR3 spans 16 residues. V lost 3 bases, J lost 5 bases, and 11 bases stayed unmatched. Looked up from germline, CDR1 is SGHAT and CDR2 is FQNNGV. In nucleotides, the CDR3 is TGTGCCAGCAGCTTCGGCGCGGGGGGTCGATCGGAGACCCAGTACTTC. Amino acid sequence: CASSFGAGGRSETQYF.